Sequencing of this T cell receptor beta chain was carried out in a study of Ad26.COV2.S vaccination and SARS-CoV-2 variants. Looking at the study overall: Administration of Ad26.COV2.S was intramuscular, either once or twice 56 days apart.

Treatment described: some 20 received Ad26.COV2.S at low or high dose, single or two shots; roughly five received placebo; per-sample allocation not given. The study sampled participants on day 63 after the first vaccine or placebo injection. Findings and caveats of the study: Considerable breadth of spike-specific CD8+ and CD4+ T cell responses has reportedly been documented following vaccination. The TCR breadth and depth analyses may have produced an underestimate of total T cell responses.

Clones were sequenced by immunoSEQ multiplex PCR, and TCRdb holds only the in-frame ones, with some missing. Here the sample spans 330,000 or so clones, 75% to 90% being singletons. Germline V CDR1 and CDR2: PRHDT, FYEKMQ (reference sequence). With 5 bases removed from V and 1 base from J, the gap between germline ends came to 16 bases. The CDR3 runs 16 residues. Of note for this clone: The target antigen is unknown.

The V gene is TRBV13, the J gene TRBJ2-3, with a weak D call TRBD2 (6 bases). The sequence came from a person aged 18 to 59 who received the Ad26.COV2.S COVID-19 vaccine or a placebo. This material consisted of peripheral blood, taken in a trial of Ad26.COV2.S vaccine versus placebo. The chain's CDR3 is CASSIASVKGTDTQYF. CDR3 sequence (DNA): TGTGCCAGCAGCATCGCTAGCGTGAAGGGCACAGATACGCAGTATTTT.